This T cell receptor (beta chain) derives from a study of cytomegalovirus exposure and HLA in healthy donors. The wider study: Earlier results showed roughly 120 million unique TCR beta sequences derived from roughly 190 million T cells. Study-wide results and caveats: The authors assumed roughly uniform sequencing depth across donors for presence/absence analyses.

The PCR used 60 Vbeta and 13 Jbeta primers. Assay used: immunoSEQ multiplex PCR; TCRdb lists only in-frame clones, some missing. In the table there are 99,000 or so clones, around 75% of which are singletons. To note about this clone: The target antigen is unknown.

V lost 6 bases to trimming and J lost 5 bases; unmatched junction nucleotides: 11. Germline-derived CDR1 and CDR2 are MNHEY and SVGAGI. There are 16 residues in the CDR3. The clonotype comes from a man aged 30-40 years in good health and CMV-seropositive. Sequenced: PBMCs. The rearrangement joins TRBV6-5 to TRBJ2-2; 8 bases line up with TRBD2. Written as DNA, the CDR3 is TGTGCCAGCAGCTACCCGGCGGGGGGCGGGACCGGGGAGCTGTTTTTT. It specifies CASSYPAGGGTGELFF.